The T cell receptor beta chain described here comes from a study of T cells in Graves' hyperthyroidism and ophthalmopathy. The ends were cut back, 3 bases at V and 5 bases at J, with 13 bases in the middle. Germline CDR1 SGDLS, CDR2 YYNGEE. The CDR3 loop spans 14 amino acids. Reasons for excluding patients were uncontrolled infection, other autoimmune disease, pregnancy or lactation. This clonotype was seen a few times. Antigen unknown. RNA transcripts provided the source from which TCR beta CDR3 regions were amplified. HTBI primers drove first-round RT-PCR of the TCR CDR3. TCRdb redid the calling of the multiplex PCR reads with MiXCR, one entry per CDR3 protein. The profile shows 650,000 to 800,000 distinct CDR3 sequences, nearly 45% of them singletons. Study-wide points: Most expanded thyroid clonotypes above 0.001 also appeared in blood. Model predictions of ophthalmopathy came a median roughly 6.7 months before onset.

This rearrangement joins TRBV9 to TRBJ2-3, with TRBD2 as a possible D gene (5 bases). The specimen sequenced was peripheral blood or thyroid tissue (not recorded which). This sequence originates from an adult man with Graves' disease, either hyperthyroidism or ophthalmopathy (not recorded which). This chain's CDR3 is CASSADERIDTQYF. Written as DNA, the CDR3 is TGTGCCAGCAGCGCCGACGAGCGGATAGATACGCAGTATTTT. The full variable domain, in which reference TRBV9 and TRBJ2-3 provide the parts outside the CDR3, is DSGVTQTPKHLITATGQRVTLRCSPRSGDLSVYWYQQSLDQGLQFLIQYYNGEERAKGNILERFSAQQFPDLHSELNLSSLELGDSALYFCASSADERIDTQYFGPGTRLTVL.